Listed below are T cell receptor beta chains from one sample, sequenced in a study of T cells after yellow fever vaccination. MiXCR, run by TCRdb on the 5' RACE reads, gives a single entry per CDR3 protein. The data contain about 240,000 distinct CDR3 sequences, about 3.7% of them seen just once; the ten biggest clones take up 15% to 20%. This specimen was PBMCs, taken 15 days after the yellow fever booster vaccination. Receptors originate from a man between 18 and 29 years old who received the YFV17D yellow fever vaccine. CDR3s leave out the opening cysteine and the closing phenylalanine or tryptophan. Size is stated as once, few or many counts, or a class when the clone is expanded.

TRBJ2-5 | many | TRBV28 | ASSLSGTRKSGETQY
TRBJ2-7 | many | TRBV6-5 | ASSYSGQVPYEQY
TRBJ2-1 | many | TRBV7-9 | ASSRGDSGGAVWQF
TRBJ1-4 | many | TRBV5-1 | ASSNATGYEKLF
TRBJ2-6 | many | TRBV4-2 | ASSQVAGFGGANVLT
TRBJ2-5 | many | TRBV29-1 | SVDGTPRGETQY
TRBJ2-5 | many | TRBV5-6 | ASRAEGEETQY
TRBJ1-4 | many | TRBV7-8 | ASRKGPGEKLF
TRBJ2-3 | many | TRBV6-6 | ASSPTRTLSTDTQY
TRBJ2-7 | many | TRBV10-1 | ASSDGQGANYEQY
TRBJ2-3 | many | TRBV9 | ASSLRLSGTADTQY
TRBJ2-3 | many | TRBV29-1 | SVYDWTSGGYTQY
TRBJ1-3 | many | TRBV20-1 | SATIRSGNTIY
TRBJ2-7 | few | TRBV6-2/TRBV6-3 | AITGVSSYEQY
TRBJ2-3 | many | TRBV3-1 | ASSQAAASMRPDTQY
TRBJ2-2 | many | TRBV12-3/TRBV12-4 | ASSPPVAGAGELF
TRBJ2-4 | many | TRBV5-1 | ASSPEDSKNIQY